The 25 T cell receptor beta chains in this list originate from one sample, sequenced in a study of cytomegalovirus exposure and HLA in healthy donors. The PCR employed 60 Vbeta primers together with 13 Jbeta primers. Produced via immunoSEQ multiplex PCR; TCRdb's table is partial and in-frame only. The table records about 170,000 clones, approximately 80% of them present only once. Sequenced: PBMCs. These receptors came from a woman aged 18-30 years in good health and CMV-seronegative.

The count of this clone is one. V usage is TRBV5-5 and J usage is TRBJ2-3; D might be TRBD2 (5 bases). Germline V gene data show CDR1 as SGHKS and CDR2 as YYEKEE (reference sequence). Trimming shortened V by 5 bases and J by 7 bases, and 23 bases separated the two germline ends. CDR3 length: 16 residues. The CDR3 coding sequence is TGTGCCAGCAGTGACGCGGGTGGGAGTCTCAGGTATACGCAGTATTTT. This translates into CASSDAGGSLRYTQYF.

The rearrangement uses TRBV27 and TRBJ1-2, with D possibly being TRBD1 (6 bases). Germline assignment: CDR1 MNHEY and CDR2 SMNVEV (reference sequence). V was pared by 2 bases and J by 6 bases, with 13 bases between. The CDR3 length is 14 residues. The CDR3 DNA reads TGTGCCAGCAGTTTAGCAGGGGAGCAGAATGGCTACACCTTC. This gives the protein CASSLAGEQNGYTF.

The chain combines TRBV27 with TRBJ1-1; perhaps TRBD1 as D (6 bases). CDR3 length: 14 amino acids. Looked up from germline, CDR1 is MNHEY and CDR2 is SMNVEV (reference sequence). The V and J ends lost 2 bases and 6 bases respectively, with 13 bases between them. In DNA form, the CDR3 reads TGTGCCAGCAGTTTACACAGGGATTTCGCTGAAGCTTTCTTT. Residues: CASSLHRDFAEAFF.

The rearrangement joins TRBV6-1 to TRBJ1-6; weak D call: TRBD1 (5 bases). The ends were cut back, 2 bases at V and 6 bases at J, with 8 bases in the middle. CDR3 length equals 14 residues. Germline-derived CDR1 and CDR2 are MNHNS and SASEGT. CDR3 amino acids: CASSERGGNSPLHF. The CDR3 bases are TGTGCCAGCAGTGAACGGGGGGGTAATTCACCCCTCCACTTT.

The rearrangement joins TRBV29-1 to TRBJ2-3, with TRBD2 identical over 8 bases. This CDR3 contains 14 residues. V lost 4 bases, J lost 4 bases, and 7 bases stayed unmatched. Germline V gives CDR1 SQVTM, CDR2 ANQGSEA. For the CDR3, the DNA is TGCAGCGTTGGTTACGGGAGGGCGTCAGATACGCAGTATTTT. Protein: CSVGYGRASDTQYF.

Remarks on this clone: Mismatch with germline at one junction end may stem from a read error. The rearrangement uses TRBV7-7 and TRBJ2-1; D gene unclear. The germline V gene encodes CDR1 SSHAT and CDR2 FNYEAQ (reference sequence). The CDR3 is 13 amino acids. The CDR3 region is CASSLAQNNEQFF. Written as DNA, the CDR3 is TGTGCTAGCAGCTTAGCTCAGAACAATGAGCAGTTCTTC.

The genes are TRBV18 and TRBJ2-7, with 7 bases that match TRBD1. The ends lost 5 bases at V and 2 bases at J; junction bases unmatched: 9. The CDR3 spans 15 residues. From germline, CDR1 is KGHSH and CDR2 LQKENI. CDR3 loop: CASSTRPGGPYEQYF. DNA for the CDR3: TGTGCCAGCTCAACCAGGCCAGGGGGACCCTACGAGCAGTACTTC. Using reference TRBV18 and TRBJ2-7 for the parts outside the CDR3, the full variable domain is NAGVMQNPRHLVRRRGQEARLRCSPMKGHSHVYWYRQLPEEGLKFMVYLQKENIIDESGMPKERFSAEFPKEGPSILRIQQVVRGDSAAYFCASSTRPGGPYEQYFGPGTRLTVT.

J is TRBJ2-7 and V is TRBV6-6; 9 nucleotides match TRBD1. Trimming at V came to 0 bases and at J to 6 bases, leaving 9 bases not matched to a gene. CDR1 MNHNY and CDR2 SVGAGI come from the germline V gene (reference sequence). This CDR3 comprises 16 residues. In nucleotides, the CDR3 is TGTGCCAGCAGTTACTCGATCCTCACAGGGGGCATCGAGCAGTACTTC. Its translation is CASSYSILTGGIEQYF.

V gene TRBV5-1 combines with J gene TRBJ1-1; the D is unclear. The length of the CDR3 is 13 residues. The germline CDR1 and CDR2 sequences are SGHRS and YFSETQ. Trimming took 0 bases from V and 3 from J, leaving 6 bases between them. CDR3 sequence: CASSLGRDTEAFF. The CDR3 DNA follows: TGCGCCAGCAGCTTGGGTCGGGACACTGAAGCTTTCTTT.

The rearrangement links TRBV11-1 to TRBJ2-5, with 9 bases aligning to TRBD1. The J call may be incorrect, as the DNA end agrees better with TRBJ2-7. Germline V gene data show CDR1 as SGHAT and CDR2 as FQDESV (reference sequence). This CDR3 region has 14 residues. As DNA, the CDR3 is TGTGCCAGCAGACAAGGGACAGGGAGTTACGAGCAGTACTTC. This gives the protein CASRQGTGSYEQYF.

The chain recombines TRBV28 with TRBJ2-7; D is perhaps TRBD1 (8 bases). Germline V gene lookup returns CDR1 MDHEN and CDR2 SYDVKM. This CDR3 contains 16 residues. With 6 bases removed from V and 3 bases from J, the gap between germline ends came to 21 bases. The CDR3 DNA reads TGTGCCAGCAGAAAGGGGGGGACGACAGGGGACTACGAGCAGTACTTC. Residues: CASRKGGTTGDYEQYF.

This chain uses TRBV5-5 with TRBJ2-5; 9 nucleotides match TRBD2. In germline, CDR1 is SGHKS, CDR2 YYEKEE (reference sequence). V dropped 3 bases and J dropped 5; count of bases not matched to a gene: 11. This CDR3 has 16 residues. The CDR3 reads CASSYAGGPSGETQYF. DNA of the CDR3: TGTGCCAGCAGCTATGCGGGAGGGCCGAGTGGGGAGACCCAGTACTTC.

The sample holds one count of this clone. This sequence joins TRBV4-1 and TRBJ1-2; D is undetermined. This CDR3 spans 15 amino acids. Germline V gene sequence: CDR1 MGHRA, CDR2 YSYEKL. Trimming removed 0 bases at V and 7 bases at J, with 15 bases between. The CDR3 DNA is TGCGCCAGCAGCCAAGATTGGGCACAGAGTTCTGGCTACACCTTC. Translated: CASSQDWAQSSGYTF.

The chain links TRBV4-1 to TRBJ2-3; 7 nucleotides agree with TRBD2. Germline CDR1 and CDR2: MGHRA and YSYEKL. This CDR3 has 18 amino acids. J gave up 0 bases and V 0 bases, and 9 bases lay outside the gene matches. The DNA of the CDR3 is TGCGCCAGCAGCCAAGATCTTTACCGCGGGGGAAGCACAGATACGCAGTATTTT. Translation: CASSQDLYRGGSTDTQYF.

The V gene is TRBV6-5, the J gene TRBJ1-4; 7 nucleotides match TRBD1. Germline-derived CDR1 and CDR2 are MNHEY and SVGAGI. The V segment lost 2 bases and the J segment 3 bases; nucleotides outside the gene matches: 3. This CDR3 is built from 15 residues. CDR3 amino acids: CASSYRGQSNEKLFF. The CDR3 DNA reads TGTGCCAGCAGTTACAGGGGGCAGTCTAATGAAAAACTGTTTTTT.

This chain connects TRBV19 to TRBJ2-7, with 7 bases fitting TRBD1. V lost 4 bases to trimming and J lost 2 bases; unmatched junction nucleotides: 5. The CDR3 runs to 14 residues. CDR1 LNHDA and CDR2 SQIVND come from the germline V gene (reference sequence). The CDR3 sequence: CASSTRDRPYEQYF. CDR3 in DNA: TGTGCCAGTAGTACCCGGGACAGACCCTACGAGCAGTACTTC.

The V gene is TRBV7-8, the J gene TRBJ2-1, with a possible D match to TRBD1 (6 bases). CDR3 length: 16 amino acids. The V end was cut by 1 base, the J end by 4 bases, with 14 bases between. Germline CDR1 reads SGHVS; CDR2 reads FQNEAQ. CDR3 sequence reads: CASSLGGLQGYNEQFF. CDR3 sequence (DNA): TGTGCCAGCAGCTTAGGCGGACTCCAGGGGTACAATGAGCAGTTCTTC.

V gene TRBV5-1 combines with J gene TRBJ2-3; 13 bases are a match to TRBD2. Trimming cost V 5 bases and J 6 bases; bases outside gene matches: 9. The length of the CDR3 is 16 residues. Germline V gene sequence: CDR1 SGHRS, CDR2 YFSETQ. The CDR3 nucleotides read TGCGCCAGCAGAACTGGACTAGCGGGAGAGTTTGATACGCAGTATTTT. Translating it yields CASRTGLAGEFDTQYF.

The V call is TRBV4-1, the J call TRBJ2-1; D call uncertain. The CDR3 consists of 15 residues. Germline V gene data show CDR1 as MGHRA and CDR2 as YSYEKL. With 3 bases removed from V and 0 bases from J, the gap between germline ends came to 9 bases. The CDR3 loop reads CASSHESGSYNEQFF. CDR3 nucleotides: TGCGCCAGCAGCCACGAGTCGGGCTCCTACAATGAGCAGTTCTTC.

The chain recombines TRBV7-2 with TRBJ1-2, with D possibly being TRBD1 (5 bases). Deletions cut 5 bases from V and 5 bases from J, with 15 bases between. Germline values: CDR1 SGHTA, CDR2 FQGNSA. The CDR3 is made up of 14 amino acids. CDR3 DNA: TGTGCCAGCAGCACCCAGACAGATTCTTATGGCTACACCTTC. Protein: CASSTQTDSYGYTF. Together with reference TRBV7-2 and TRBJ1-2, the CDR3 gives the full variable domain: GAGVSQSPSNKVTEKGKDVELRCDPISGHTALYWYRQSLGQGLEFLIYFQGNSAPDKSGLPSDRFSAERTGGSVSTLTIQRTQQEDSAVYLCASSTQTDSYGYTFGSGTRLTVV.

The CDR3: CARKPGQGVCEQYF. CDR3 nucleotides: TGTGCCAGAAAGCCGGGACAGGGGGTTTGCGAGCAGTACTTC. The chain links TRBV5-3 to TRBJ2-7, with 11 bases lining up with TRBD1. TRBV5-3 belongs to the ORF category, with a function that is uncertain. V was pared by 6 bases and J by 6 bases, with 8 bases of the junction left unmatched. This CDR3 spans 14 amino acids.

This chain joins TRBV11-1 and TRBJ2-7; the D gene is possibly TRBD2 (6 bases). The CDR3 length is 14 residues. The germline V and J ends were trimmed by 3 bases and 2 bases, with 11 bases remaining between them. Looked up from germline, CDR1 is SGHAT and CDR2 is FQDESV (reference sequence). CDR3 sequence (DNA): TGTGCCAGCAGCTTGGGGCGGGGAACCTACGAGCAGTACTTC. It specifies CASSLGRGTYEQYF. Together with reference TRBV11-1 and TRBJ2-7, the CDR3 gives the full variable domain: EAEVAQSPRYKITEKSQAVAFWCDPISGHATLYWYRQILGQGPELLVQFQDESVVDDSQLPKDRFSAERLKGVDSTLKIQPAELGDSAMYLCASSLGRGTYEQYFGPGTRLTVT.

The rearrangement links TRBV11-3 to TRBJ2-7, with 8 bases aligning to TRBD1. V lost 3 bases and J lost 7; bases outside the gene matches: 11. The germline V gene encodes CDR1 SGHNT and CDR2 YENEEA. The CDR3 is 15 amino acids. This CDR3 reads CASSLKGRGPWEQYF. The CDR3 region has the DNA TGTGCCAGCAGCTTGAAGGGCAGGGGGCCTTGGGAGCAGTACTTC. Combining the CDR3 with reference TRBV11-3 and TRBJ2-7 gives the whole variable domain EAGVVQSPRYKIIEKKQPVAFWCNPISGHNTLYWYLQNLGQGPELLIRYENEEAVDDSQLPKDRFSAERLKGVDSTLKIQPAELGDSAVYLCASSLKGRGPWEQYFGPGTRLTVT.

The sample holds a few counts of this clone. V and J are TRBV6-1 and TRBJ2-1; D not certain. Germline V gene sequence: CDR1 MNHNS, CDR2 SASEGT. V gave up 2 bases and J gave up 0 bases, with 17 bases separating them. The CDR3 totals 18 residues. In DNA, the CDR3 is TGTGCCAGCAGTGAACCCCCTTTTGCGGCCCTCTCCTACAATGAGCAGTTCTTC. Translating gives CASSEPPFAALSYNEQFF.

The V gene is TRBV7-2, the J gene TRBJ1-3, with D unresolved. CDR3 length equals 15 residues. Germline assignment: CDR1 SGHTA and CDR2 FQGNSA. The V end was cut by 4 bases, the J end by 0 bases, with 10 bases between. Here the CDR3 DNA reads TGTGCCAGCAGCTCACAGCTCAGCTCTGGAAACACCATATATTTT. It is translated as CASSSQLSSGNTIYF.